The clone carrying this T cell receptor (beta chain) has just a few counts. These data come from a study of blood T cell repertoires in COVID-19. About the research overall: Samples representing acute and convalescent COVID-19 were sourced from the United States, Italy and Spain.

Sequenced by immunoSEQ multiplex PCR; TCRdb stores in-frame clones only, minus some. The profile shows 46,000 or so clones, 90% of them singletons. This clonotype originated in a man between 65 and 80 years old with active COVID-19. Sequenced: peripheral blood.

The CDR3 loop reads CASSDREIQPQHF. The CDR3 DNA reads TGTGCCAGCTCGGACAGGGAGATTCAGCCCCAGCATTTT. The chain employs TRBV18 and TRBJ1-5; TRBD1 matches at 8 bases. Germline lookup yields CDR1 KGHSH and CDR2 LQKENI. The junction had 4 bases not matched to a gene; V was cut back by 6 bases and J by 6 bases. The CDR3 loop spans 13 amino acids. Filled out from reference TRBV18 and TRBJ1-5, the complete variable domain reads NAGVMQNPRHLVRRRGQEARLRCSPMKGHSHVYWYRQLPEEGLKFMVYLQKENIIDESGMPKERFSAEFPKEGPSILRIQQVVRGDSAAYFCASSDREIQPQHFGDGTRLSIL.